The TCR beta chain described here comes from a study of OX40 agonist ivuxolimab in advanced cancers. Some clones are missing from TCRdb's copy, which holds only in-frame ones; the method was immunoSEQ multiplex PCR. Here the sample spans 70,000 to 95,000 clones, about 86% being singletons. This material consisted of CD4+ or CD8+ T cells sorted from blood, taken in a trial of the OX40 agonist ivuxolimab. This sequence originates from an adult with an advanced solid tumor such as melanoma, head and neck, liver or kidney cancer.

The CDR3 loop is CASSLPPYRNEQFF. DNA for the CDR3: TGTGCCAGCAGTTTACCACCCTACCGGAATGAGCAGTTCTTC. V is TRBV28 and J is TRBJ2-1; the D is unclear. V lost 2 bases and J lost 7, with 12 bases in between. The CDR3 is made up of 14 amino acids. Germline CDR1 and CDR2: MDHEN and SYDVKM.